Listed below are T cell receptor beta chains from one sample, sequenced in a study of blood T cell repertoires in COVID-19. Assay: immunoSEQ multiplex PCR; the TCRdb copy retains only in-frame clones and omits some. Among 210,000 or so clones listed, roughly 80% were seen once. The specimen was peripheral blood. The receptors originated from a human donor in a cohort sampled during active COVID-19. The CDR3 runs from the conserved cysteine through the conserved F or W. D genes are given only for firm matches. Clone size is shown for a subset of rows, as once, few, many or a class of expanded clone.

clone size: NA
V gene: TRBV7-3
D gene: TRBD1
J gene: TRBJ2-2
CDR3 DNA: TGTGCCAGCACCGGGACAGGATCGAACACCGGGGAGCTGTTTTTT
CDR3 protein: CASTGTGSNTGELFF

clone size: NA
V gene: TRBV2
D gene: NA
J gene: TRBJ1-1
CDR3 DNA: TGTGCCAGCAGTTCTAGCCGGGCCCTGAACACTGAAGCTTTCTTT
CDR3 protein: CASSSSRALNTEAFF

clone size: NA
V gene: TRBV28
D gene: TRBD2
J gene: TRBJ2-1
CDR3 DNA: TGTGCCAGCCTATGGCGGGGGACTAGCGTCTACAATGAGCAGTTCTTC
CDR3 protein: CASLWRGTSVYNEQFF

clone size: NA
V gene: TRBV7-3
D gene: NA
J gene: TRBJ1-2
CDR3 DNA: TGTGCCAGCAGCTTGGACCGGGATCAAGGGGGCTACACCTTC
CDR3 protein: CASSLDRDQGGYTF

clone size: NA
V gene: TRBV18
D gene: NA
J gene: TRBJ2-7
CDR3 DNA: TGTGCCAGCTCACCTGGCGACAGGAACTCCTATGAGCAGTACTTC
CDR3 protein: CASSPGDRNSYEQYF

clone size: NA
V gene: TRBV27
D gene: NA
J gene: TRBJ2-7
CDR3 DNA: TGTGCCAGCAGTTTAAGGTTTCAGGGGCCGGCGTATCCCTACGAGCAGTACTTC
CDR3 protein: CASSLRFQGPAYPYEQYF

clone size: NA
V gene: TRBV7-3
D gene: NA
J gene: TRBJ2-4
CDR3 DNA: TGTGCCAGCAGCCCAACTAGTGGAACTGGCAAAAACATTCAGTACTTC
CDR3 protein: CASSPTSGTGKNIQYF

clone size: once
V gene: TRBV3-1/TRBV3-2
D gene: TRBD1
J gene: TRBJ1-1
CDR3 DNA: TGTGCCAGCAGCCAAGGCACAGGGGCCATGAACACTGAAGCTTTCTTT
CDR3 protein: CASSQGTGAMNTEAFF

clone size: once
V gene: TRBV19
D gene: TRBD2
J gene: TRBJ2-1
CDR3 DNA: TGTGCCAGTAGTATAGATAATACGGGAGGGGAGCAGTTCTTC
CDR3 protein: CASSIDNTGGEQFF

clone size: NA
V gene: TRBV5-1
D gene: NA
J gene: TRBJ2-7
CDR3 DNA: TGCGCCAGCAGCTTGGTTGTCTCCCCCTACGAGCAGTACTTC
CDR3 protein: CASSLVVSPYEQYF

clone size: few
V gene: TRBV9
D gene: NA
J gene: TRBJ2-7
CDR3 DNA: TGTGCCAGCAGCGTAGCCCCTAGCGCCGCCTACGAGCAGTACTTC
CDR3 protein: CASSVAPSAAYEQYF

clone size: NA
V gene: TRBV5-4
D gene: TRBD1
J gene: TRBJ2-7
CDR3 DNA: TGTGCCAGCAGCCCCCGGACAGGAACCTCCTACGAGCAGTACTTC
CDR3 protein: CASSPRTGTSYEQYF

clone size: NA
V gene: TRBV18
D gene: TRBD1
J gene: TRBJ1-2
CDR3 DNA: TGTGCCAGCTCACGGGACAGCCGTAGAGTTAACTATGGCTACACCTTC
CDR3 protein: CASSRDSRRVNYGYTF

clone size: NA
V gene: TRBV7-2
D gene: TRBD2
J gene: TRBJ2-2
CDR3 DNA: TGTGCCAGCAGCTTAAGACTAGCGGGAGTCACCGGGGAGCTGTTTTTT
CDR3 protein: CASSLRLAGVTGELFF

clone size: once
V gene: TRBV5-1
D gene: NA
J gene: TRBJ2-5
CDR3 DNA: TGCGCCAGCAGCCAACAGGGAAACCAAGAGACCCAGTACTTC
CDR3 protein: CASSQQGNQETQYF

clone size: few
V gene: TRBV4-2
D gene: NA
J gene: TRBJ1-1
CDR3 DNA: TGTGCCAGCAGCCAAGATCCAGATAACACTGAAGCTTTCTTT
CDR3 protein: CASSQDPDNTEAFF

clone size: NA
V gene: TRBV2
D gene: TRBD1
J gene: TRBJ2-2
CDR3 DNA: TGTGCCAGCAAATCATTGGACAGGGGAGACACCGGGGAGCTGTTTTTT
CDR3 protein: CASKSLDRGDTGELFF

clone size: NA
V gene: TRBV5-1
D gene: TRBD1
J gene: TRBJ1-2
CDR3 DNA: TGCGCCAGCAGTCCCTCAGGGGGCCCTACGAGCACCTTC
CDR3 protein: CASSPSGGPTSTF

clone size: NA
V gene: TRBV15
D gene: TRBD1
J gene: TRBJ2-7
CDR3 DNA: TGTGCCACCAGCAGAGACCGGACAGGGGTTTACGAGCAGTACTTC
CDR3 protein: CATSRDRTGVYEQYF

clone size: NA
V gene: TRBV9
D gene: TRBD1
J gene: TRBJ1-4
CDR3 DNA: TGTGCCAGCAGCGTAGGGACAGGGAGTGAAAAACTGTTTTTT
CDR3 protein: CASSVGTGSEKLFF

clone size: NA
V gene: TRBV28
D gene: NA
J gene: TRBJ1-1
CDR3 DNA: TGTGCCAGCAGGGAGGGGAAAGTCCAAGCTTTCTTT
CDR3 protein: CASREGKVQAFF

clone size: NA
V gene: TRBV7-9
D gene: NA
J gene: TRBJ1-2
CDR3 DNA: TGTGCCAGCAGCTTAAAGCGGCATTCCCCGGAAGGCTACACCTTC
CDR3 protein: CASSLKRHSPEGYTF

clone size: once
V gene: TRBV14
D gene: TRBD1
J gene: TRBJ1-2
CDR3 DNA: TGTGCCAGCAGCCAAGATGGGACAGGGATATATGGCTACACCTTC
CDR3 protein: CASSQDGTGIYGYTF

clone size: NA
V gene: TRBV6-6
D gene: NA
J gene: TRBJ1-3
CDR3 DNA: TGTGCCAGCAGATCCAGCGGGGCCTCTGGAAACACCATATATTTT
CDR3 protein: CASRSSGASGNTIYF

clone size: NA
V gene: TRBV6-2/TRBV6-3
D gene: NA
J gene: TRBJ1-2
CDR3 DNA: TGTGCCAGCAGTTACGCGGGAAACTTTTATGGCTACACCTTC
CDR3 protein: CASSYAGNFYGYTF

clone size: NA
V gene: TRBV28
D gene: TRBD1
J gene: TRBJ2-7
CDR3 DNA: TGTGCCAGCAGTCCACCCTGGGGGCAGGGGGCGAGGGAGCAGTACTTC
CDR3 protein: CASSPPWGQGAREQYF

clone size: NA
V gene: TRBV24-1
D gene: NA
J gene: TRBJ2-3
CDR3 DNA: TGTGCCACCAGTGGAACCAGCGGAAGCACAGATACGCAGTATTTT
CDR3 protein: CATSGTSGSTDTQYF

clone size: NA
V gene: TRBV5-6
D gene: TRBD2
J gene: TRBJ2-7
CDR3 DNA: TGTGCCAGCAGCACCACTAGCGCCCTACCCTACGAGCAGTACTTC
CDR3 protein: CASSTTSALPYEQYF

clone size: NA
V gene: TRBV28
D gene: NA
J gene: TRBJ1-2
CDR3 DNA: TGTGCCAGCAGTTTAGGGGGGACGGTCTATGGCTACACCTTC
CDR3 protein: CASSLGGTVYGYTF

clone size: NA
V gene: TRBV5-8
D gene: TRBD1
J gene: TRBJ1-2
CDR3 DNA: TGTGCCAGCAGGGTACTCACAGGGGTTGACTATGGCTACACCTTC
CDR3 protein: CASRVLTGVDYGYTF

clone size: few
V gene: TRBV7-2
D gene: TRBD1
J gene: TRBJ1-1
CDR3 DNA: TGTGCCAGCAGCCACACAGGGGCCCCGAAAGTGAGGTCCACTGAAGCTTTCTTT
CDR3 protein: CASSHTGAPKVRSTEAFF

clone size: once
V gene: TRBV11-2
D gene: NA
J gene: TRBJ2-7
CDR3 DNA: TGTGCCAGCAGCCCCTCCCTAGGAAACAAAATGGGGCAGTACTTC
CDR3 protein: CASSPSLGNKMGQYF

clone size: NA
V gene: TRBV7-9
D gene: TRBD1
J gene: TRBJ1-4
CDR3 DNA: TGTGCCAGCAGCGGGGGGACAGTTCGGGATGCAACTAATGAAAAACTGTTTTTT
CDR3 protein: CASSGGTVRDATNEKLFF

clone size: NA
V gene: TRBV28
D gene: NA
J gene: TRBJ2-7
CDR3 DNA: TGTGCCAGCAGTTTACTATACGAGCAGTACTTC
CDR3 protein: CASSLLYEQYF

clone size: few
V gene: TRBV28
D gene: NA
J gene: TRBJ2-7
CDR3 DNA: TGTGCCAGCAGTTCGACTTACGAGCAGTACTTC
CDR3 protein: CASSSTYEQYF

clone size: NA
V gene: TRBV5-1
D gene: NA
J gene: TRBJ2-5
CDR3 DNA: TGCGCCAGCAGCTTAGAGGGGGGGCACCAAGAGACCCAGTACTTC
CDR3 protein: CASSLEGGHQETQYF

clone size: once
V gene: TRBV7-6
D gene: NA
J gene: TRBJ2-7
CDR3 DNA: TGTGCCAGCAGCCCGGAGTCTAGCATCGAGCAGTACTTC
CDR3 protein: CASSPESSIEQYF

clone size: once
V gene: TRBV10-3
D gene: NA
J gene: TRBJ2-7
CDR3 DNA: TGTGCCATCAGTGATAAAACAGGGAGCATGTACGAGCAGTACTTC
CDR3 protein: CAISDKTGSMYEQYF

clone size: once
V gene: TRBV6-5
D gene: TRBD2
J gene: TRBJ2-7
CDR3 DNA: TGTGCCAGCAGTTTTACAGCGGGAGGGAGGAACGAGCAGTACTTC
CDR3 protein: CASSFTAGGRNEQYF

clone size: NA
V gene: TRBV7-8
D gene: TRBD2
J gene: TRBJ2-1
CDR3 DNA: TGTGCCAGCAGCTTAAGAACGGGAGGTAATGAGCAGTTCTTC
CDR3 protein: CASSLRTGGNEQFF

clone size: NA
V gene: TRBV30
D gene: TRBD2
J gene: TRBJ2-1
CDR3 DNA: TGTGCCTGGAGTATACCTAGCGGTTGGCAGTTCTTC
CDR3 protein: CAWSIPSGWQFF

clone size: NA
V gene: TRBV6-5
D gene: NA
J gene: TRBJ2-5
CDR3 DNA: TGTGCCAGCAGTTATAGGGGCAGGCAAGAGACCCAGTACTTC
CDR3 protein: CASSYRGRQETQYF

clone size: NA
V gene: TRBV7-9
D gene: TRBD1
J gene: TRBJ1-4
CDR3 DNA: TGTGCCAGCAGCTTCCGGGACAGGGCTAATGAAAAACTGTTTTTT
CDR3 protein: CASSFRDRANEKLFF

clone size: NA
V gene: TRBV28
D gene: NA
J gene: TRBJ2-7
CDR3 DNA: TGTGCCAGCAGTTTATTAGCCGGGTCGTACTACGAGCAGTACTTC
CDR3 protein: CASSLLAGSYYEQYF

clone size: once
V gene: TRBV7-8
D gene: NA
J gene: TRBJ1-4
CDR3 DNA: TGTGCCAGCAGGTCCCTGGGGGGAGGGGACGAAAAACTGTTTTTT
CDR3 protein: CASRSLGGGDEKLFF

clone size: NA
V gene: TRBV7-9
D gene: TRBD1
J gene: TRBJ1-2
CDR3 DNA: TGTGCCAGCAGCACCAGGGACAGGGGAATCGGTGGCTACACCTTC
CDR3 protein: CASSTRDRGIGGYTF

clone size: NA
V gene: TRBV9
D gene: NA
J gene: TRBJ2-2
CDR3 DNA: TGTGCCAGCAGCGTACATCCATTTTACACCGGGGAGCTGTTTTTT
CDR3 protein: CASSVHPFYTGELFF

clone size: once
V gene: TRBV6-2/TRBV6-3
D gene: NA
J gene: TRBJ2-1
CDR3 DNA: TGTGCCAGCAGTTACTCGACCCCGGGGAATGAGCAGTTCTTC
CDR3 protein: CASSYSTPGNEQFF

clone size: NA
V gene: TRBV19
D gene: TRBD1
J gene: TRBJ1-5
CDR3 DNA: TGTGCCAGTAGTACGAGACAGGGGTTGGGCAATCAGCCCCAGCATTTT
CDR3 protein: CASSTRQGLGNQPQHF

clone size: NA
V gene: TRBV6-2/TRBV6-3
D gene: NA
J gene: TRBJ1-5
CDR3 DNA: TGTGCCAGCAGTTACTTAGACAATCAGCCCCAGCATTTT
CDR3 protein: CASSYLDNQPQHF

clone size: NA
V gene: TRBV18
D gene: NA
J gene: TRBJ2-5
CDR3 DNA: TGTGCCAGCTCACCACCCGAACAGTACCAAGAGACCCAGTACTTC
CDR3 protein: CASSPPEQYQETQYF

clone size: NA
V gene: TRBV6-5
D gene: TRBD2
J gene: TRBJ2-5
CDR3 DNA: TGTGCCAGCAGCCGACTAGCGGGACTCAGAGAGACCCAGTACTTC
CDR3 protein: CASSRLAGLRETQYF

clone size: NA
V gene: TRBV3-1/TRBV3-2
D gene: TRBD2
J gene: TRBJ2-2
CDR3 DNA: TGTGCCAGCAGCCTAGGACTAGCGGGATTCGGGGAGCTGTTTTTT
CDR3 protein: CASSLGLAGFGELFF

clone size: NA
V gene: TRBV24-1
D gene: NA
J gene: TRBJ1-2
CDR3 DNA: TGTGCCACCAGTCCGGGGGGCGTGGATTATGGCTACACCTTC
CDR3 protein: CATSPGGVDYGYTF